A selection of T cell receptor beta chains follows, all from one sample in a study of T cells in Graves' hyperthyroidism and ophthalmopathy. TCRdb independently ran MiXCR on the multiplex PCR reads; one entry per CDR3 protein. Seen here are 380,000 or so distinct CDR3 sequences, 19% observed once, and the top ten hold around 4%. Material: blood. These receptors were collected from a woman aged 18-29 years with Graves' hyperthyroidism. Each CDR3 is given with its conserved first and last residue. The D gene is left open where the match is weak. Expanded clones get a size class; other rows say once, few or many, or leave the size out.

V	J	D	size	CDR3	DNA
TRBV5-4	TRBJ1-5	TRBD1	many	CASSFNGGGRGGQPQHF	TGTGCCAGCAGCTTTAACGGTGGGGGCAGGGGGGGTCAGCCCCAGCATTTT
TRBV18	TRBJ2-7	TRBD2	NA	CASSPPSGGSGEQYF	TGTGCCAGCTCACCACCTAGCGGGGGGTCGGGCGAGCAGTACTTC
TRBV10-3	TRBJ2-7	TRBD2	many	CAIRSPSGEGSYEQYF	TGTGCCATCAGGTCCCCTAGCGGGGAGGGGTCCTACGAGCAGTACTTC
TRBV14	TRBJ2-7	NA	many	CASSQGVRPYEQYF	TGTGCCAGCAGCCAAGGGGTCAGGCCCTACGAGCAGTACTTC
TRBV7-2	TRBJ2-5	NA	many	CASSFLGKGTQYF	TGTGCCAGCAGCTTCCTGGGGAAGGGGACCCAGTACTTC
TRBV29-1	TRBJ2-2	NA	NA	CSVVGQANTGELFF	TGCAGCGTTGTAGGCCAGGCGAACACCGGGGAGCTGTTTTTT
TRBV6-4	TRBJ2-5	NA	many	CASSPNQQGQETQYF	TGTGCCAGCAGTCCCAACCAGCAGGGCCAAGAGACCCAGTACTTC
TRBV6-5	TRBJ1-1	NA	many	CASLRVENTEAFF	TGTGCCAGCCTGAGGGTGGAGAACACTGAAGCTTTCTTT
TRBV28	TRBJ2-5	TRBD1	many	CASSFDRAETQYF	TGTGCCAGCAGTTTTGACAGGGCTGAGACCCAGTACTTC
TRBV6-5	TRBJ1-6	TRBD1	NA	CASSYLRQGAGSPLHF	TGTGCCAGCAGTTACCTAAGGCAGGGGGCCGGCTCACCCCTCCACTTT
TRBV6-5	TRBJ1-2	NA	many	CASMFWGAESNYGYTF	TGTGCCAGCATGTTTTGGGGGGCAGAATCTAACTATGGCTACACCTTC
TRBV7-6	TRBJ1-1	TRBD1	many	CASSSSSGDRGTEAFF	TGTGCCAGCAGCTCCTCTTCCGGGGACAGGGGCACTGAAGCTTTCTTT
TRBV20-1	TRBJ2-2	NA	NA	CSASDGPHTGELFF	TGCAGTGCTAGCGATGGACCGCACACCGGGGAGCTGTTTTTT
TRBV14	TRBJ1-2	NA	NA	CVSSQGVGYGYTF	TGTGTCAGCAGCCAAGGGGTTGGCTATGGCTACACCTTC
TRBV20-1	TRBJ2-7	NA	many	CSARGGGSAYEQYF	TGCAGTGCTAGAGGGGGGGGCAGTGCCTACGAGCAGTACTTC
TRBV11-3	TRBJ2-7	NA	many	CASSLTGSDEQYF	TGTGCCAGCAGCTTAACAGGGAGCGACGAGCAGTACTTC
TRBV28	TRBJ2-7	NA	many	CASSLWAGEEYF	TGTGCCAGCAGTCTCTGGGCCGGTGAGGAGTACTTC
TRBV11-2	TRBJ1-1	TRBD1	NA	CASSSVKGAKWNTEAFF	TGTGCCAGCAGCTCCGTTAAGGGGGCGAAGTGGAACACTGAAGCTTTCTTT
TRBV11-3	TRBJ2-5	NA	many	CASSLGLFGTQYF	TGTGCCAGCAGCTTAGGGCTATTCGGGACCCAGTACTTC
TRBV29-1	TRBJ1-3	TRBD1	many	CSPPVGGRNTIYF	TGCAGCCCACCCGTAGGGGGCCGAAACACCATATATTTT
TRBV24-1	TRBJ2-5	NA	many	CATSEASRETQYF	TGTGCCACCAGTGAGGCGTCCAGAGAGACCCAGTACTTC
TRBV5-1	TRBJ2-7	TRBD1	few	CASSLGGPNRGRRSYEQYF	TGCGCCAGCAGCTTGGGAGGCCCCAACAGGGGCCGAAGGAGCTACGAGCAGTACTTC
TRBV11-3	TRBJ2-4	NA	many	CASSLVKGGARENIQYF	TGTGCCAGCAGCTTAGTGAAAGGGGGAGCCCGGGAAAACATTCAGTACTTC
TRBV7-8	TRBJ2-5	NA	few	CASSLARGKGETQYF	TGTGCCAGCAGCTTAGCGCGGGGAAAGGGGGAGACCCAGTACTTC
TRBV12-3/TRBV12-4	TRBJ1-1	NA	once	CASRRLGTEAFF	TGTGCCAGCAGACGATTAGGAACTGAAGCTTTCTTT
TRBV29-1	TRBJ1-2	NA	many	CSVESNLGVFDGYTF	TGCAGCGTTGAATCCAACCTCGGGGTTTTCGATGGCTACACCTTC
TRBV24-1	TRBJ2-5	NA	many	CATSDSRQIQETQYF	TGTGCCACCAGTGATTCCCGACAGATCCAAGAGACCCAGTACTTC
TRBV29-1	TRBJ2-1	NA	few	CSVSRENSYNEQFF	TGCAGCGTCTCCCGGGAAAACAGCTACAATGAGCAGTTCTTC
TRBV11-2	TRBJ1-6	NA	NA	CASALGGINSPLHF	TGTGCCAGCGCGCTGGGGGGTATCAATTCACCCCTCCACTTT
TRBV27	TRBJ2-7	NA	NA	CASSLRQTGYEQYF	TGTGCCAGCAGTTTGAGGCAGACCGGCTACGAGCAGTACTTC
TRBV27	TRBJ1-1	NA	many	CASSGEGRVNTEAFF	TGTGCCAGCAGTGGTGAAGGGCGAGTGAACACTGAAGCTTTCTTT
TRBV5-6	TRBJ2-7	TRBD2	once	CASSPAGGSYEQDF	TGTGCCAGCAGCCCCGCGGGGGGCTCCTACGAGCAGGACTTC
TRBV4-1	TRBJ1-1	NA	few	CASSRGGLKAFF	TGCGCCAGCAGCCGCGGTGGGCTGAAGGCTTTCTTT
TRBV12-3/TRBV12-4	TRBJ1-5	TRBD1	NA	CASGSGTGTIQPQHF	TGTGCCAGCGGCTCCGGGACAGGGACAATACAGCCCCAGCATTTT
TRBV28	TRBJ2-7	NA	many	CASSLFADSYEQYF	TGTGCCAGCAGTTTATTCGCGGACTCCTACGAGCAGTACTTC
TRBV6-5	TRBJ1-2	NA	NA	CASSYGGQPYGYTF	TGTGCCAGCAGTTACGGGGGCCAACCCTATGGCTACACCTTC
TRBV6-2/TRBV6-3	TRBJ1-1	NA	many	CASSYPQGEAFF	TGTGCCAGCAGTTACCCTCAGGGCGAAGCTTTCTTT
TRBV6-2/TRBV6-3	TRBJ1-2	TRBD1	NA	CASSCGTASCYTF	TGTGCCAGCAGTTGCGGGACAGCCTCTTGCTACACCTTC
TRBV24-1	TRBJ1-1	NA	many	CATSNKLNTEAFF	TGTGCCACCAGTAACAAGTTGAACACTGAAGCTTTCTTT
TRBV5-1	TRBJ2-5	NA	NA	CASSFVRTVQETQYF	TGCGCCAGCAGCTTTGTTAGGACAGTACAAGAGACCCAGTACTTC
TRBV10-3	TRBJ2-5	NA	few	CGISLSRETQYF	TGTGGCATCAGTTTGAGTAGAGAGACCCAGTACTTC
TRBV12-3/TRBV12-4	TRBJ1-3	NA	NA	CASSLSDGSGNTIYF	TGTGCCAGCAGTTTAAGTGATGGGTCTGGAAACACCATATATTTT
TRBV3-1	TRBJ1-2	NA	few	CASSQGHTNPVGGGYTF	TGTGCCAGCAGCCAAGGACATACAAACCCGGTTGGGGGTGGCTACACCTTC
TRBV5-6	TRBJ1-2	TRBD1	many	CASSAGTESYGYTF	TGTGCCAGCAGCGCCGGGACAGAGAGTTATGGCTACACCTTC
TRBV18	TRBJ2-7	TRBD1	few	CASHGQGLGEQYF	TGTGCCAGCCATGGACAGGGTTTGGGGGAGCAGTACTTC
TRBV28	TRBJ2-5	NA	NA	CASSFEGLGETQYF	TGTGCCAGCAGTTTCGAGGGTTTGGGAGAGACCCAGTACTTC
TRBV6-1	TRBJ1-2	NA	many	CASSGAWGPRSGYTF	TGTGCCAGCAGTGGTGCGTGGGGGCCGCGGAGTGGCTACACCTTC
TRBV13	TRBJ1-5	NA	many	CASTRGAANQPQHF	TGTGCCAGCACCCGGGGGGCAGCGAATCAGCCCCAGCATTTT
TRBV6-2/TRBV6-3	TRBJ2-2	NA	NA	CASSYHQTGTGELCF	TGTGCCAGCAGTTATCACCAAACAGGAACCGGGGAGCTGTGTTTT
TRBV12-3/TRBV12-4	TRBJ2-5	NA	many	CASGSLLSEGGLKTQYF	TGTGCCAGCGGCAGTTTATTATCGGAGGGAGGTCTCAAGACCCAGTACTTC
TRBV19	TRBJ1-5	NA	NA	CASSMGHQPQHF	TGTGCCAGTAGTATGGGCCATCAGCCCCAGCATTTT
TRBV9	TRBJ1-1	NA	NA	CASSVGSLSTEAFF	TGTGCCAGCAGCGTAGGCAGTTTGAGCACTGAAGCTTTCTTT
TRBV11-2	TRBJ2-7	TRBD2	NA	CASSLDGAGRSYEQYF	TGTGCCAGCAGCTTAGATGGAGCGGGGCGCTCCTACGAGCAGTACTTC
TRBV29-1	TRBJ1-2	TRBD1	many	CSVDGQGATVSGYTF	TGCAGCGTGGACGGACAGGGGGCGACAGTGAGCGGCTACACCTTC
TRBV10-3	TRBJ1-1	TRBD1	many	CAISDWGQGAGEAFF	TGTGCCATCAGTGACTGGGGACAGGGGGCTGGTGAAGCTTTCTTT
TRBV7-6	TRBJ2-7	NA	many	CASSLLRDGEQYF	TGTGCCAGCAGCTTACTGCGGGATGGGGAGCAGTACTTC
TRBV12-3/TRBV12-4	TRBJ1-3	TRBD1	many	CASSLFGTASGNTIYF	TGTGCCAGCAGTTTATTTGGGACAGCCTCTGGAAACACCATATATTTT
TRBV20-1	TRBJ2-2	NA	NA	CSARVGGGSTGELCF	NA
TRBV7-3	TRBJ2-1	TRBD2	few	CASSSKGLAGGDSYNEQFF	TGTGCCAGCAGCTCGAAAGGACTAGCGGGGGGGGACTCCTACAATGAGCAGTTCTTC
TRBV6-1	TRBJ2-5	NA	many	CASSQRRGQETQYF	TGTGCCAGCAGTCAGCGACGGGGACAAGAGACCCAGTACTTC